What follows are 23 T cell receptor beta chains derived from one specimen sequenced in a study of molecular identifiers for immune sequencing clone quantification. TCRdb fed the PCR reads into MiXCR, producing one record per CDR3 protein. This table has about 640,000 distinct CDR3 sequences, about 20% appearing once. What was sequenced was naive CD8+ T cells from blood, with Jurkat cell RNA spiked in. The subset was: FACS-sorted CD8+CD4-CCR7+CD45RA+ naive T cells. Receptors originate from a human donor in good health. Some libraries in this study had Jurkat cell RNA spiked in.

As regards this clonotype: The CDR3 carries no conserved terminal phenylalanine or tryptophan, so it likely arises from a read error. The chain links TRBV6-1 to TRBJ1-5, with D perhaps TRBD1 (5 bases). CDR1 and CDR2 from the germline V gene are MNHNS and SASEGT. Trimming removed 7 bases from V and 1 base from J, with 11 bases in between. This CDR3 is 14 amino acids long. The CDR3 loop is CASTLRGSNQPQHL. CDR3 in DNA: TGTGCCAGCACTCTTAGGGGAAGCAATCAGCCCCAGCATCTT.

The chain joins TRBV19 to TRBJ2-3; D unresolved. Trimming removed 6 bases from V and 0 bases from J, with 13 bases in between. CDR3 length: 15 residues. Germline CDR1 LNHDA, CDR2 SQIVND (reference sequence). DNA of the CDR3: TGTGCCAGTAGACCCCAGGTGGCGAGCACAGATACGCAGTATTTT. Translation gives CASRPQVASTDTQYF.

Details on this clonotype: Compared with germline, one end of the junction differs, possibly owing to a read error. The rearrangement links TRBV27 to TRBJ2-5; D perhaps matches TRBD2 (5 bases). This CDR3 is 14 amino acids long. Germline V gene sequence: CDR1 MNHEY, CDR2 SMNVEV (reference sequence). The CDR3 DNA reads TGTGCCAGCAGTTTACTAGGAGGCCAAGAGACCCAGTGCTTC. This translates into CASSLLGGQETQCF.

The chain combines TRBV19 with TRBJ2-5, with D hard to call. Per germline, CDR1 LNHDA and CDR2 SQIVND (reference sequence). V dropped 4 bases and J dropped 5 bases, with 11 bases sitting between them. CDR3 size: 13 residues. As DNA, the CDR3 is TGTGCCAGTAGTACGCTGACTTGGGAGACCCAGTACTTC. Residues: CASSTLTWETQYF. Supplemented by reference TRBV19 and TRBJ2-5, the full variable domain reads DGGITQSPKYLFRKEGQNVTLSCEQNLNHDAMYWYRQDPGQGLRLIYYSQIVNDFQKGDIAEGYSVSREKKESFPLTVTSAQKNPTAFYLCASSTLTWETQYFGPGTRLLVL.

This clonotype was found many times. This sequence joins TRBV7-9 and TRBJ1-1, with no clear D. Germline lookup yields CDR1 SEHNR and CDR2 FQNEAQ (reference sequence). CDR3 length: 14 amino acids. Trimming left V 1 base short and J 7 bases short, with 13 bases between. The CDR3 reads CASSLGGAHSEAFF. DNA of the CDR3: TGTGCCAGCAGCTTAGGGGGTGCACACAGTGAAGCTTTCTTT.

A few counts support this clonotype. The CDR3: CASTGGTGNTIYF. DNA for the CDR3: TGTGCCTCAACAGGGGGCACTGGAAACACCATATATTTT. The chain recombines TRBV30 with TRBJ1-3; 9 nucleotides line up with TRBD1. This CDR3 is 13 amino acids long. CDR1 is GTSNPN and CDR2 is SVGIG in the germline V gene (reference sequence). V shed 7 bases, J shed 2 bases, and the junction held 3 bases outside the gene matches.

At least ten counts were recorded for this clonotype. The rearrangement joins TRBV24-1 to TRBJ2-1; possibly TRBD1 or TRBD2 for D (7 bases each). Between the trimmed V and J ends, which lost 4 bases and 7 bases, there was a span of 19 bases. CDR1 KGHDR and CDR2 SFDVKD come from the germline V gene. This CDR3 contains 16 residues. The CDR3 loop reads CATSDREEGGWNEQFF. The CDR3 nucleotides read TGTGCCACCAGTGACCGGGAGGAAGGGGGCTGGAATGAGCAGTTCTTC.

This clonotype showed up just a few times. A much larger clone sits a single nucleotide away, making a read error possible. Because it lacks the conserved phenylalanine or tryptophan at the end, this CDR3 is likely a read error. The chain couples TRBV29-1 to TRBJ1-1, with D unresolved. This CDR3 contains 13 residues. The germline V gene has CDR1 SQVTM and CDR2 ANQGSEA. The germline V and J ends were trimmed by 3 bases and 0 bases, with 8 bases remaining between them. The chain's CDR3 is CSVEDNLNTEAFS. CDR3 bases: TGCAGCGTTGAGGATAACCTGAACACTGAAGCTTTCTCT.

This clonotype was detected ten times or more. This chain joins TRBV20-1 and TRBJ2-7; 8 nucleotides align to TRBD1. Germline V lookup: CDR1 DFQATT, CDR2 SNEGSKA (reference sequence). Losses at the gene ends were 3 bases for V and 0 bases for J; bases not matched to a gene: 10. CDR3 length: 16 residues. CDR3 region: CSASPLTGVSSYEQYF. DNA for the CDR3: TGCAGTGCTAGTCCCCTGACAGGGGTAAGCTCCTACGAGCAGTACTTC.

There are a few counts of this clonotype. The CDR3 loop reads CASSLEGIQPQHF. The CDR3 DNA reads as TGCGCCAGCAGCTTGGAAGGGATTCAGCCCCAGCATTTT. The rearrangement joins TRBV5-1 to TRBJ1-5; D not resolved. The V gene's germline CDR1 is SGHRS and CDR2 YFSETQ. V lost 0 bases, J lost 6 bases, and 7 bases lay in between. The CDR3 length is 13 residues.

This clonotype came up many times. V and J are TRBV19 and TRBJ1-5, with D possibly matching TRBD1 (6 bases). The CDR3 is 14 residues long. Per germline, CDR1 LNHDA and CDR2 SQIVND (reference sequence). Trimming pared 9 bases from V and 5 bases from J, leaving 17 bases between. The CDR3 nucleotides are TGTGCCAGCTCCCTTGTAGGGGGTGATCAGCCCCAGCATTTT. This encodes CASSLVGGDQPQHF.

V and J are TRBV5-1 and TRBJ2-3, with D tentatively TRBD1 (5 bases). The length of the CDR3 is 16 residues. Germline CDR1 is SGHRS and CDR2 is YFSETQ. V was clipped by 4 bases and J by 5 bases, with 20 bases between them. CDR3: CASSQVLRQPVDTQYF. The CDR3 coding sequence is TGCGCCAGCAGCCAGGTTTTGAGACAGCCGGTAGATACGCAGTATTTT.

This clonotype was seen a few times. The gene calls are TRBV20-1 and TRBJ2-1; possible D gene TRBD2, 6 bases. The CDR3 runs 13 residues. Germline V gene sequence: CDR1 DFQATT, CDR2 SNEGSKA (reference sequence). Trimming removed 5 bases at V and 8 bases at J, with 16 bases between. In nucleotides, the CDR3 is TGCAGTGCTGACGGGCTAGCGCTCGATGAGCAGTTCTTC. Amino acids: CSADGLALDEQFF.

Notes on this clonotype: A much larger clone differs from this one at a single base, so this may be a read error. No conserved phenylalanine or tryptophan ends this CDR3, so it is likely a read error. The CDR3 sequence: CASSFTYNEQFL. CDR3 sequence (DNA): TGTGCCAGCAGCTTTACTTACAATGAGCAGTTCCTC. This chain connects TRBV7-2 to TRBJ2-1; D is unresolved. Trimming took 3 bases from V and 4 from J, leaving 4 bases between them. Germline V gene data show CDR1 as SGHTA and CDR2 as FQGNSA. This CDR3 is 12 amino acids long.

The V call is TRBV6-2 or TRBV6-3, the J call TRBJ2-1; 7 nucleotides agree with TRBD2. Germline V lookup: CDR1 MNHEY, CDR2 SVGEGT. This CDR3 region has 17 residues. The J segment lost 0 bases and the V segment lost 2 bases, leaving 7 bases of the junction unmatched. The CDR3 region is CASSYHRGGGSYNEQFF. CDR3 nucleotides: TGTGCCAGCAGTTACCACCGGGGCGGGGGCTCCTACAATGAGCAGTTCTTC.

Turning to this clonotype: This may stem from a read error, because a much larger clone lies one nucleotide away. The chain couples TRBV13 to TRBJ1-1; the D gene is possibly TRBD1 (5 bases). CDR1 and CDR2 (germline): PRHDT, FYEKMQ (reference sequence). The CDR3 is made up of 16 amino acids. The CDR3 reads CASSGTGRRMNTEALF. The CDR3 bases are TGTGCCAGCAGCGGAACGGGACGGCGAATGAACACTGAAGCTCTCTTT.

This clonotype was detected a few times. The chain uses TRBV6-2 or TRBV6-3 and TRBJ2-1; D is perhaps TRBD1 (6 bases). Between the trimmed V and J ends, which lost 2 bases and 4 bases, there was a span of 9 bases. CDR1 and CDR2 (germline): MNHEY, SVGEGT. The CDR3 has 14 amino acids. The CDR3 loop reads CASSYGTPYNEQFF. CDR3 DNA: TGTGCCAGCAGTTACGGGACACCTTACAATGAGCAGTTCTTC.

This clonotype appeared many times. This rearrangement joins TRBV9 to TRBJ1-1; D ambiguous. Germline lookup yields CDR1 SGDLS and CDR2 YYNGEE. CDR3 length: 15 amino acids. Trimming removed 2 bases from V and 0 bases from J, with 11 bases in between. The CDR3 here is CASSVSGNLNTEAFF. The CDR3 DNA sequence: TGTGCCAGCAGCGTCAGTGGGAATTTGAACACTGAAGCTTTCTTT.

This clonotype showed up many times. A junction boundary mismatches the germline segment, possibly from a read error. The chain uses TRBV19 and TRBJ1-1; weak D call: TRBD1 (6 bases). Germline V CDR1 and CDR2: LNHDA, SQIVND (reference sequence). CDR3 size: 14 residues. The CDR3 nucleotides are TGTGCCAGCAGTATCGGGGGCTCGAACACTGAAGCTTTCTTT. Its protein product is CASSIGGSNTEAFF.

This clonotype was seen at least ten times. The rearrangement uses TRBV30 and TRBJ2-1; D gene uncertain. Germline V gene sequence: CDR1 GTSNPN, CDR2 SVGIG (reference sequence). Trimming took 2 bases from V and 9 from J, leaving 8 bases between them. This CDR3 comprises 11 residues. The CDR3 DNA sequence: TGTGCCTGGAGTTCGTCACGTGAGCAGTTCTTC. This gives the protein CAWSSSREQFF.

Points on this clonotype: A much larger clone lies one base from this, so it may be a read error. This chain links TRBV27 with TRBJ2-7, with D perhaps given as TRBD1 or TRBD2 (7 bases each). From germline, CDR1 is MNHEY and CDR2 SMNVEV (reference sequence). This CDR3 has 14 residues. V dropped 6 bases and J dropped 0 bases, with 12 bases sitting between them. The CDR3 DNA is TGTGCCAGCAGGGCAGGGGGGGCCTCCTACGAGCAGTACTTC. Translation: CASRAGGASYEQYF.

The rearrangement uses TRBV6-2 or TRBV6-3 and TRBJ1-6, with D tentatively TRBD1 (6 bases). Trimming stripped 0 bases from V and 14 bases from J, with 17 bases between. Germline CDR1 is MNHEY and CDR2 is SVGEGT. The CDR3 totals 15 residues. The CDR3 region is CASSYSRDTGTTLHF. CDR3 sequence (DNA): TGTGCCAGCAGTTACTCGAGGGACACTGGCACGACCCTCCACTTT.

This chain uses TRBV30 with TRBJ2-7, with D maybe TRBD1 (6 bases). V was cut by 4 bases and J by 6 bases, with 13 bases left in between. Germline lookup yields CDR1 GTSNPN and CDR2 SVGIG (reference sequence). The CDR3 length is 12 residues. CDR3 DNA: TGTGCCTGGACGACAGGAGGTGGCGAGCAGTACTTC. Its protein is CAWTTGGGEQYF.